There are many counts of the clone carrying this TCR beta chain. The target antigen is unknown. Indicated time point: persistent/refractory GD, antithyroid drugs over 5 years with positive TRAb. RNA isolated from PBMCs was used to make the TCR library. Graves' disease diagnoses followed American Thyroid Association guidelines. All patients originated from an endocrinology department located in Xi'an, China. EDTA tubes collected nine milliliters of peripheral blood. The entry originates in a study of regulatory T cells in long-lasting Graves disease. Study observations and caveats: Persistent disease showed a preference for TRBV28, TRBJ1-2 and TRBJ2-5.

Construction of TCR beta libraries relied on iRepertoire HTBI primers and on Arm-PCR targeting CDR3 regions. TCRdb re-called the multiplex PCR reads through MiXCR, storing one row per CDR3 protein. The data contain hundreds of thousands of distinct CDR3 sequences, around 30% of them singletons. The germline gives CDR1 SGHAT, CDR2 FQNNGV. Trimming removed 6 bases from V and 6 bases from J, with 11 bases in between. This CDR3 spans 12 amino acids. The receptor's source is a female donor with Graves disease. The rearrangement joins TRBV11-2 to TRBJ1-2; D call uncertain. The sample in question was peripheral blood mononuclear cells (PBMCs), obtained when the disease was refractory, from a patient treated with antithyroid drugs. CDR3 DNA: TGTGCCAGCAGTTTATCACGTGATGGCTACACCTTC. Translation: CASSLSRDGYTF.